A selection of T cell receptor beta chains follows, all from one sample in a study of T cells after yellow fever vaccination. Via MiXCR, TCRdb re-called the 5' RACE reads, giving one row per CDR3 protein. The profile shows over 300,000 distinct CDR3 sequences, around 6.8% of them singletons. Sequences were derived from PBMCs, sampled approximately 40 days after the first yellow fever vaccination. The receptors come from a man aged 18 to 35 who received the YFV17D yellow fever vaccine. The CDR3 runs from the conserved cysteine through the conserved F or W. D genes are given only for firm matches. The size field is filled for only some rows; it gives once, few, many or a size class.

v_gene	abundance	d_gene	j_gene	CDR3nt	CDR3aa
TRBV20-1	few	.	TRBJ1-1	TGCAGGGGCAGACAGGCCCATGGGATGAACACTGAAGCTTTCTTT	CRGRQAHGMNTEAFF
TRBV5-1	.	TRBD1	TRBJ1-4	TGCGCCAGCAGCTTACCGAAACAGGGGAACCAAGAAAAACTGTTTTTT	CASSLPKQGNQEKLFF
TRBV12-3/TRBV12-4	many	.	TRBJ2-7	TGTGCCAGCAGTTTAAGAAGGTCCTCCTACGAGCAGTACTTC	CASSLRRSSYEQYF
TRBV5-1	few	.	TRBJ1-2	TGCGCCAGCAGCTTGGTTCCTGGTGGCTACACCTTC	CASSLVPGGYTF
TRBV5-4	.	.	TRBJ2-4	TGTGCCAGCAGCTTGCCGTCTACCGTTCAGTACTTC	CASSLPSTVQYF
TRBV7-2	few	.	TRBJ2-7	TGTGCCAGCAGCTCAACAGGGCTTCTCAACTACGAGCAGTACTTC	CASSSTGLLNYEQYF
TRBV12-3/TRBV12-4	many	.	TRBJ2-7	TGTGCCAGCAGTAAGGGGGGGAGCTCCTACGAGCAGTACTTC	CASSKGGSSYEQYF
TRBV4-2	few	.	TRBJ2-2	TGTGCCAGCAGCCAAGATGTCGTGAGGGAGGAGGGCCGGGAGCTGTTTTTT	CASSQDVVREEGRELFF
TRBV21-1	.	.	TRBJ2-5	TGTGCCAGCAGCAAAGAGGACAGCCAAGAGACCCAGTACTTC	CASSKEDSQETQYF
TRBV4-1	.	.	TRBJ2-2	TGCGCCAGCAGCCAAGATGGGAAGGGGGGGGAGCTGTTTTTT	CASSQDGKGGELFF
TRBV10-3	few	.	TRBJ2-1	TGTGCCATCAGCAACTTGGGAGATGAGCAGTTCTTC	CAISNLGDEQFF
TRBV20-1	many	.	TRBJ2-3	TGCAGTGCTAGAGATCGAGGGCGGGGGCGGGATACGCAGTATTTT	CSARDRGRGRDTQYF
TRBV10-3	few	.	TRBJ2-6	TGTGCCATCAGTCACAGCTCTGGGGCCAACGTCCTGACTTTC	CAISHSSGANVLTF
TRBV10-3	.	.	TRBJ1-2	TGTGCCATCAGCAGGGACCGTGGCTACACCTTC	CAISRDRGYTF
TRBV4-3	few	.	TRBJ2-1	TGCGCCAGCAGCTCTAACACTCCCCGCCGATGGTCTTCCTCCTACAATGAGCAGTTCTTC	CASSSNTPRRWSSSYNEQFF
TRBV29-1	many	.	TRBJ1-5	TGCAGCGGCGGGGGAGGGGATCAGCCCCAGCATTTT	CSGGGGDQPQHF
TRBV5-1	.	.	TRBJ2-2	TGCGCCAGCAGTCGCCCCGGCGGGACGAACACCGGGGAGCTGTTTTTT	CASSRPGGTNTGELFF
TRBV6-2/TRBV6-3	.	TRBD1	TRBJ1-6	TGTGCCAGCAGTTCCCACGGACAGGGGGCTTCACCCCTCCACTTT	CASSSHGQGASPLHF
TRBV12-3/TRBV12-4	few	.	TRBJ2-1	TGTGCCAGCAGGCCGTCCTACAATGAGCAGTTCTTC	CASRPSYNEQFF
TRBV19	.	.	TRBJ1-6	TGTGCCACCTCTAACCCGGGGCCGAATTCACCCCTCCACTTT	CATSNPGPNSPLHF
TRBV5-1	many	.	TRBJ2-7	TGCGCCAGCAGTTCCTCTTTCTACGAGCAGTACTTC	CASSSSFYEQYF
TRBV7-2	.	.	TRBJ1-6	TGTGCCAGCAGCCCGCCGCCCGGGTCCCTCCACTTT	CASSPPPGSLHF
TRBV6-2/TRBV6-3	many	.	TRBJ2-3	TGTGCCAGCAAAAGGAGGGCTAGCGGCACAGATACGCAGTATTTT	CASKRRASGTDTQYF
TRBV12-3/TRBV12-4	many	.	TRBJ1-4	TGTGCCAGCAGTCTTAACTCGGCAACTAATGAAAAACTGTTTTTT	CASSLNSATNEKLFF
TRBV5-2	few	.	TRBJ2-7	TGTGCCAGCAGCTTGATGGGGGGGCGGAATGAGCAGTACTTC	CASSLMGGRNEQYF
TRBV30	few	.	TRBJ2-6	TGTGCCTGGAGTACGGGAAGCTCTGGGGCCAACGTCCTGACTTTC	CAWSTGSSGANVLTF
TRBV3-1	.	.	TRBJ1-2	TGTGCCAGCAGCCTGATGACCCTGGGCGGGGGGTATGGCTACACCTTC	CASSLMTLGGGYGYTF
TRBV27	.	.	TRBJ2-1	TGTGCCAGCAAAACCCGCGTGGGCCTTTACCGGGGAGAGAATGAGCAGTTCTTC	CASKTRVGLYRGENEQFF
TRBV7-9	few	.	TRBJ2-2	TGTGCCAGCAGCTTTACCACCGGGACGGAGGCCGGGGAGCTGTTTTTT	CASSFTTGTEAGELFF
TRBV7-8	.	.	TRBJ1-3	TGTGCCAGCAGCTTATATCAGGGCCCCAGCTCTGGAAACACCATATATTTT	CASSLYQGPSSGNTIYF
TRBV7-2	.	.	TRBJ2-1	TGTGCCAGCAGCTTAGCCGCGGGTAGGAAGTACAATGAGCAGTTCTTC	CASSLAAGRKYNEQFF